This TCR beta chain emerged from a study of T cells in Graves' hyperthyroidism and ophthalmopathy. This clonotype was picked up many times. As yet, its antigen is unknown. Whole-study findings and limits: Most expanded thyroid clonotypes above 0.001 also appeared in blood. Model predictions of ophthalmopathy came a median approximately 6.2 months before onset.

RNA transcripts provided the source from which TCR beta CDR3 regions were amplified. Carried out on the TCR CDR3, a first-round RT-PCR used the HTBI primer set. TCRdb reprocessed the multiplex PCR reads with MiXCR, giving one entry per CDR3 protein. The sample shows some 620,000 distinct CDR3 sequences, around 16% of them seen only once. V lost 6 bases to trimming and J lost 2 bases; unmatched junction nucleotides: 8. Germline CDR1 reads MDHEN; CDR2 reads SYDVKM. The CDR3 length is 15 residues. Those patients with uncontrolled infection, other autoimmune disease, pregnancy or lactation were excluded. The receptor was derived from a woman aged 25 to 45 with Graves' hyperthyroidism. This chain connects TRBV28 to TRBJ2-7; 9 nucleotides align to TRBD1. Source material: blood. The CDR3 reads CASSLPGQGTYEQYF. The CDR3 DNA sequence: TGTGCCAGCAGCCTCCCGGGACAGGGTACCTACGAGCAGTACTTC.